Included here is one TCR beta chain sequence, with context. Its matching antigen is unknown. The data stem from a study of cytomegalovirus exposure and HLA in healthy donors. CDR1 and CDR2 from the germline V gene are SNHLY and FYNNEI. The CDR3 length is 13 residues. V was clipped by 5 bases and J by 3 bases, with 10 bases between them. General study findings and limits: V- and J-gene trimming in TCR beta was tied to a missense DCLRE1C variant by an analysis performed later. Through in vitro validation, a few CMV-associated chains were shown to be specific for CMV antigens. Reported findings show TCR beta sequences accurately forecast HLA-A and HLA-B alleles in most subjects.

Primers for the PCR totalled 60 Vbeta and 13 Jbeta. The authors' processing: Tens of millions of unique TCR beta chains, roughly 11 million shared, were counted in a later analysis. The assay was immunoSEQ multiplex PCR, and TCRdb's table has in-frame clones only and misses some. The DNA was the basis for D and trimming; V, J and clone size are from that table. The table includes roughly 120,000 clones, roughly 63% detected once. The origin of this receptor is a woman in her sixties or seventies in good health and CMV-seropositive. This chain connects TRBV2 to TRBJ1-1, with D possibly matching TRBD1 (6 bases). The specimen sequenced was PBMCs. Here the CDR3 reads CASSSDSYTEAFF. The CDR3 bases are TGTGCCAGCAGTTCGGACAGCTACACTGAAGCTTTCTTT.